The sequence of this TCR beta chain was determined in a study of technical replicates of blood from several donors. The CDR3 runs 12 residues. Germline V gene data show CDR1 as SGHVS and CDR2 as FQNEAQ. The V end was cut by 3 bases, the J end by 8 bases, with 10 bases between. The assay was immunoSEQ multiplex PCR, and TCRdb's table has in-frame clones only and misses some. The sample lists 95,000 or so clones, approximately 95% occurring once. Sequencing input: T cells isolated from PBMCs. The TCR was taken from a human donor in good health. The chain is built from TRBV7-8 and TRBJ1-2; a possible D gene is TRBD1 (5 bases). The CDR3 loop reads CASSLDTNGYTF. The CDR3, as DNA: TGTGCCAGCAGCTTGGACACAAACGGCTACACCTTC.